This T cell receptor (beta chain) comes out of a study of vaccination effects on CD4 cells after COVID-19 (dated by TCRdb to about 2022). Context from the whole study: Two doses of either the BNT162b2 or the mRNA-1273 mRNA SARS-CoV-2 vaccine were administered to participants. The Oncomine TCR Beta short-read assay on an Illumina iSeq 100 was used to sequence cultures from other donors in the study. SARS-CoV-2 spike-specific CD4+ TCR repertoires from before and after mRNA vaccination were compared in COVID-19 convalescent patients and in infection-naive vaccine recipients. The full study included some 10 COVID-19 convalescent patients and a few SARS-CoV-2-naive healthy vaccine recipients.

The library was prepared using the immunoSEQ multiplex PCR assay. DNA from the cultured, isolated CD4+ T cells was subjected to TCR beta CDR3 sequencing. In the source study's methods: The analysis removed non-productive TCR sequences, trimmed reads to the CDR3 region, and retained only CDR3s that were 7 or more amino acids long. The MANAFEST web app was used to pick out antigen-specific clonotypes by comparing their expansion in peptide wells with that in reference cultures. For clones to be considered positive, expansion at FDR<0.05 versus reference and all other wells, an odds ratio above 5, and a frequency above 0.1% in two replicate wells were required. A clonotype was called cross-reactive if it was significantly expanded both in SARS-CoV-2 spike wells and in at least one common cold coronavirus spike condition. CDR3 similarity was assessed by Levenshtein distance using the stringdist R package, and unrooted trees were constructed with ape in R 3.6.1. This immuneACCESS table, as held by TCRdb, lists in-frame sequences with V and J called but not all clones. Of the missing ones, under half trace to an unresolved V gene in checked studies; the others have no known cause. That table furnishes V, J and clone size, whereas the DNA furnished D and trimming. In this sample the table shows 30,000 to 45,000 clones, more than 60% of which occur a single time. Of the sample, 20% to 25% falls within the top ten clones.

General findings and caveats noted by the study authors: Clones induced by infection and clones induced by vaccination both contracted markedly at late timepoints after vaccination, which fits with T cell responses waning over time. Limitations of the study were the small number of convalescent patients and the absence of early post-infection timepoints. In healthy vaccine recipients, vaccine-induced clones were almost all SARS-CoV-2 mono-reactive, with only 1 of 255 being cross-reactive with common cold coronaviruses.

The ViraFEST assay stimulated PBMC with viral peptide pools and then used TCR sequencing to identify antigen-specific CD4+ T cell clonotypes by expansion. After less than 13 days of culture, CD4+ T cells were isolated with the EasySep CD4+ T cell isolation kit. Healthy vaccine recipients had no prior SARS-CoV-2 infection, confirmed by negative nucleocapsid antibodies before and after vaccination. About 1.8 million PBMC per well were cultured with approximately 10 ug/ml peptides in IMDM containing approximately 4.5% human AB serum, around 10 IU/ml IL-2 and gentamicin. Half of the culture medium was replaced with fresh IL-2-containing medium on days 3 and 7. Unless noted otherwise, every peptide stimulation condition was cultured in triplicate wells. PBMC were separated from whole blood using Ficoll-Paque Plus gradient centrifugation and were then either cryopreserved at -140C or used fresh. The overlapping peptide pools covered the spike proteins of SARS-CoV-2 as well as those of the common cold coronaviruses HCoV-NL63, HCoV-OC43 and HCoV-229E. Genomic DNA was extracted from cultured CD4+ T cells with the QIAamp micro DNA kit.

The V end loses 3 bases and the J end loses 4 bases, and a stretch of 13 bases separates them. The germline V gene yields SGHAT for CDR1 and FQNNGV for CDR2. The CDR3 goes from the cysteine to the phenylalanine over 15 residues. The sequence is cut down to CDR3 DNA, 45 bases in frame from base 1. Regarding this clone: The antigen it binds to is not known. The input lacks base qualities; no much larger clone sits a single base away.

This clonotype was sampled from a human donor who received a COVID-19 vaccine. The starting material was CD4+ T cells from PBMCs cultured with SARS-CoV-2 spike peptides, obtained before COVID-19 vaccination. This sample's cell subset or site label indicates: SARS-CoV-2 spike overlapping peptide pool stimulation. Recombination linked TRBV11-2 to TRBJ2-1; 6 matching bases give a weak D call of TRBD2. In nucleotides, the sequence is TGTGCCAGCAGCTTTTCGGAGGGTCCGTACAATGAGCAGTTCTTC. Its amino acids are CASSFSEGPYNEQFF.